One sample yielded the 21 T cell receptor beta chains listed below, sequenced in a study of blood T cell repertoires in COVID-19 (dated by TCRdb to 2020 to 2022). Library method: the immunoSEQ multiplex PCR assay. The source is immuneACCESS, and TCRdb retained only in-frame sequences with V and J called. Part of the clones is not carried over; for the studies checked, unresolved V genes explain less than half of this, and the remainder is unexplained. Recorded for this sample are approximately 390,000 clones; approximately 87% of them occurred a single time. The ten biggest clones cover approximately 10% of the sample. Specimen: PBMCs or T cells enriched from blood (not recorded which). Source of these receptors: a woman between 50 and 59 years old who had recovered from COVID-19.

The chain uses TRBV7-2 and TRBJ1-2; TRBD1 matches at 8 bases. Germline assignment: CDR1 SGHTA and CDR2 FQGNSA. J lost 3 bases, V lost 4 bases, and 10 bases had no gene match. This CDR3 spans 16 amino acids. In nucleotides, the CDR3 is TGTGCCAGCAGCTCAAGCCAAGGACAGGGAGACTATGGCTACACCTTC. It specifies CASSSSQGQGDYGYTF.

V gene TRBV4-1 combines with J gene TRBJ1-1, with D possibly TRBD1 on 6 matching bases. The V gene lost 0 bases and the J gene lost 5 bases, with 13 bases spanning the gap. This CDR3 region has 15 residues. Germline-derived CDR1 and CDR2 are MGHRA and YSYEKL. The CDR3 reads CASSQDRGVGTEAFF. CDR3 DNA sequence: TGCGCCAGCAGCCAAGACAGGGGAGTTGGGACTGAAGCTTTCTTT.

This clone was recorded a few times. The genes are TRBV5-1 and TRBJ2-7, with 7 bases that match TRBD2. Germline assignment: CDR1 SGHRS and CDR2 YFSETQ. J was trimmed by 0 bases and V by 0 bases; bases with no gene match: 3. CDR3 length: 15 residues. The CDR3 DNA is TGCGCCAGCAGCTTGGATCGGACTAGCTCCTACGAGCAGTACTTC. Its translation is CASSLDRTSSYEQYF. The whole variable domain, remainder taken from reference TRBV5-1 and TRBJ2-7, is KAGVTQTPRYLIKTRGQQVTLSCSPISGHRSVSWYQQTPGQGLQFLFEYFSETQRNKGNFPGRFSGRQFSNSRSEMNVSTLELGDSALYLCASSLDRTSSYEQYFGPGTRLTVT.

This chain uses TRBV5-6 with TRBJ2-7, with D perhaps matching TRBD2 (5 bases). Germline CDR1 and CDR2: SGHDT and YYEEEE. This CDR3 spans 14 amino acids. V was shortened by 2 bases and J by 5 bases, with 14 bases between the two germline ends. The CDR3 sequence is CASSFPGFANEQYF. CDR3 bases: TGTGCCAGCAGCTTCCCGGGGTTCGCGAACGAGCAGTACTTC. Full variable domain (remainder filled in from reference TRBV5-6 and TRBJ2-7): DAGVTQSPTHLIKTRGQQVTLRCSPKSGHDTVSWYQQALGQGPQFIFQYYEEEERQRGNFPDRFSGHQFPNYSSELNVNALLLGDSALYLCASSFPGFANEQYFGPGTRLTVT.

This chain joins TRBV4-1 and TRBJ1-2; D perhaps matches TRBD1 (5 bases). CDR3 length: 14 residues. The germline gives CDR1 MGHRA, CDR2 YSYEKL. Trimming removed 0 bases at V and 8 bases at J, with 13 bases between. DNA for the CDR3: TGCGCCAGCAGCCAAGATGGGGCAGTGCGGGGCTACACCTTC. This gives the protein CASSQDGAVRGYTF.

This clone showed up just once. This chain uses TRBV6-2 or TRBV6-3 with TRBJ2-3, with 7 bases fitting TRBD2. J gave up 4 bases and V 2 bases, and 6 bases lay outside the gene matches. The CDR3 runs to 15 residues. Germline V gene sequence: CDR1 MNHEY, CDR2 SVGEGT. The CDR3 sequence is CASSYDQAGSDTQYF. The CDR3 nucleotides are TGTGCCAGCAGTTACGATCAAGCGGGGTCAGATACGCAGTATTTT.

The rearrangement links TRBV18 to TRBJ1-3, with TRBD1 identical over 9 bases. V was pared by 4 bases and J by 4 bases, with 8 bases of the junction left unmatched. The CDR3 is 16 amino acids. CDR1 KGHSH and CDR2 LQKENI come from the germline V gene. The CDR3 loop is CASSLVDRGSGNTIYF. CDR3 nucleotides: TGTGCCAGCTCACTGGTGGACAGGGGATCAGGAAACACCATATATTTT.

The chain has TRBV9 and TRBJ2-7, with D hard to call. Germline V gene sequence: CDR1 SGDLS, CDR2 YYNGEE. This CDR3 has 14 amino acids. V lost 0 bases and J 4 bases, leaving 11 bases between the germline ends. CDR3 sequence reads: CASSVGAPAYEQYF. Written as DNA, the CDR3 is TGTGCCAGCAGCGTAGGGGCCCCAGCATACGAGCAGTACTTC. Supplemented by reference TRBV9 and TRBJ2-7, the full variable domain reads DSGVTQTPKHLITATGQRVTLRCSPRSGDLSVYWYQQSLDQGLQFLIQYYNGEERAKGNILERFSAQQFPDLHSELNLSSLELGDSALYFCASSVGAPAYEQYFGPGTRLTVT.

This chain connects TRBV10-3 to TRBJ1-2; D gene ambiguous. V was shortened by 6 bases and J by 11 bases, with 13 bases between the two germline ends. The CDR3 runs 11 residues. Germline V gene sequence: CDR1 ENHRY, CDR2 SYGVKD. The CDR3 DNA reads TGTGCCATCAGCTCCGAAGCCCGATACACCTTC. Its protein is CAISSEARYTF.

The chain couples TRBV3-1 (or the pseudogene TRBV3-2) to TRBJ2-7, with D perhaps TRBD2 (5 bases). CDR3 length equals 13 residues. Trimming shortened V by 4 bases and J by 13 bases, and 20 bases separated the two germline ends. In germline, CDR1 is LGHDT, CDR2 YNNKEL (reference sequence). CDR3 in amino acids: CASSPASHLGLYF. CDR3 DNA: TGTGCCAGCAGCCCAGCTAGCCACCTGGGCCTCTACTTC.

The chain employs TRBV5-4 and TRBJ1-1; possible D gene TRBD1, 5 bases. The germline V and J ends were trimmed by 4 bases and 1 base, with 17 bases remaining between them. CDR3 length: 16 amino acids. Germline loops: CDR1 SGHNT, CDR2 YYREEE (reference sequence). CDR3 region: CASSLMGLGRNTEAFF. For the CDR3, the DNA is TGTGCCAGCAGCCTAATGGGGCTAGGACGGAACACTGAAGCTTTCTTT.

The V call is TRBV28, the J call TRBJ1-1, with 9 bases aligning to TRBD1. V lost 6 bases to trimming and J lost 2 bases; unmatched junction nucleotides: 7. This CDR3 has 15 amino acids. Germline V gives CDR1 MDHEN, CDR2 SYDVKM. The CDR3 bases are TGTGCCAGCAGCCCTGACAGGGGGGGAAACACTGAAGCTTTCTTT. Protein: CASSPDRGGNTEAFF.

The chain uses TRBV6-5 and TRBJ1-1; D is undetermined. CDR1 is MNHEY, CDR2 SVGAGI, per germline. This CDR3 contains 13 residues. Trimming left V 3 bases short and J 4 bases short, with 9 bases between. CDR3 bases: TGTGCCAGCAGTTATGCGACACTCACTGAAGCTTTCTTT. This translates into CASSYATLTEAFF.

V usage is TRBV7-2 and J usage is TRBJ2-7; no clear D. The CDR3 runs 14 residues. Looked up from germline, CDR1 is SGHTA and CDR2 is FQGNSA. Trimming removed 3 bases at V and 1 base at J, with 10 bases between. CDR3: CASSLYRLSYEQYF. For the CDR3, the DNA is TGTGCCAGCAGCTTGTACAGATTATCCTACGAGCAGTACTTC.

This sequence joins TRBV4-3 and TRBJ2-2, with a tentative D call TRBD2 (7 bases). The CDR3 sequence is 14 residues long. Germline CDR1 reads LGHNA; CDR2 reads YSLEER. Trimming took 3 bases from V and 6 from J, leaving 11 bases between them. The DNA for the CDR3 is TGCGCCAGCAGCCATGGGGGGGGGCCCGGGGAGCTGTTTTTT. Residues: CASSHGGGPGELFF.

The rearrangement joins TRBV28 to TRBJ1-5, with TRBD1 matching 10 bases. Germline CDR1 is MDHEN and CDR2 is SYDVKM. The CDR3 is 12 residues long. The V gene end was trimmed by 11 bases and the J gene end by 6 bases; junction bases not matched to a gene: 4. DNA of the CDR3: TGTGCCTCCGGGACAGGGGCTCAGCCCCAGCATTTT. Its protein is CASGTGAQPQHF.

CDR3 residues: CASSLWTAGNTEAFF. Here the CDR3 DNA reads TGTGCCAGCAGTTTATGGACGGCAGGGAACACTGAAGCTTTCTTT. The V gene is TRBV28, the J gene TRBJ1-1; D gene uncertain. The CDR3 consists of 15 residues. V lost 0 bases and J 1 base, leaving 9 bases between the germline ends. Germline loops: CDR1 MDHEN, CDR2 SYDVKM.

The rearrangement joins TRBV7-8 to TRBJ2-1; 10 bases agree with TRBD2. CDR1 and CDR2 (germline): SGHVS, FQNEAQ. With V trimmed by 6 bases and J by 7 bases, 9 bases remained unmatched. The CDR3 runs 15 residues. The CDR3 coding sequence is TGTGCCAGCAGTCGTTTAGCGGGGGGTAGGAATGAGCAGTTCTTC. This codes for CASSRLAGGRNEQFF.

The CDR3 reads CASRGQGGYEQYF. CDR3 DNA sequence: TGTGCCAGCAGAGGACAGGGGGGCTACGAGCAGTACTTC. V and J are TRBV7-2 and TRBJ2-7, with 10 bases lining up with TRBD1. CDR1 is SGHTA, CDR2 FQGNSA, per germline. The trim removed 6 bases at V and 3 bases at J, leaving 2 bases unmatched. This CDR3 region has 13 residues.

This chain uses TRBV19 with TRBJ2-2, with D possibly TRBD1 on 6 matching bases. The V gene lost 6 bases and the J gene lost 5 bases, with 10 bases spanning the gap. CDR1 is LNHDA and CDR2 is SQIVND in the germline V gene (reference sequence). CDR3 length: 13 residues. In nucleotides, the CDR3 is TGTGCCAGTAGGATCGGACAGACCGGGGAGCTGTTTTTT. Its protein is CASRIGQTGELFF.

V and J are TRBV7-2 and TRBJ2-7, with 8 bases that match TRBD2. Germline values: CDR1 SGHTA, CDR2 FQGNSA. V shed 1 base and J 2 bases; nucleotides not matched to a gene: 1. The CDR3 has 14 amino acids. The CDR3, as DNA: TGTGCCAGCAGCTTAGACGGGGGGGCCTACGAGCAGTACTTC. Translation: CASSLDGGAYEQYF.